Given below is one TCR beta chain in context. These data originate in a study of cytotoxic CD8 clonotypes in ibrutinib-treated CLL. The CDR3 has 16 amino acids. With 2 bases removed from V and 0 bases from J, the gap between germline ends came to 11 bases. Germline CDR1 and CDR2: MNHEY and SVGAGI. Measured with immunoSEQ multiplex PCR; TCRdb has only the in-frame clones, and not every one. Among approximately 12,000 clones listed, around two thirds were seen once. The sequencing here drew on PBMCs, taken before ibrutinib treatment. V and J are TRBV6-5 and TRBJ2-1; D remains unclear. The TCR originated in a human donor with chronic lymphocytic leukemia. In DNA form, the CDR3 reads TGTGCCAGCAGTTACCGGGCAGCTAGCTCCTACAATGAGCAGTTCTTC. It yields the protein CASSYRAASSYNEQFF.